The 11 T cell receptor beta chains listed next were all sequenced from one sample in a study of T-cell reconstitution after alpha-beta-depleted transplantation in children. Unique molecular identifiers tagged the TCRbeta library. TCRdb ran MiXCR on the PCR reads and lists one entry per CDR3 protein. The table has hundreds of thousands of distinct CDR3 sequences, 10% to 15% seen once. Sequencing was performed on PBMCs, mostly from graft donor cells, taken 360 days after TCRalphabeta/CD19-depleted stem cell transplant. These receptors originate from a male patient between 5 and 17 years old who had a stem cell transplant for acute myeloid leukemia, so the T cells may come from the graft donor.

This clonotype was observed a few times. The chain links TRBV6-1 to TRBJ2-1; maybe TRBD2 (5 bases). The V end lost 6 bases, the J end lost 5 bases, and 14 bases lay between the germline ends. Looked up from germline, CDR1 is MNHNS and CDR2 is SASEGT. The CDR3 has 14 residues. The CDR3 nucleotides read TGTGCCAGCAGAACCTCAATAGCGAACAATGAGCAGTTCTTC. This codes for CASRTSIANNEQFF.

This clonotype came up a few times. This chain uses TRBV20-1 with TRBJ2-7; 10 bases map to TRBD2. Germline V gene sequence: CDR1 DFQATT, CDR2 SNEGSKA (reference sequence). V lost 4 bases to trimming and J lost 1 base; unmatched junction nucleotides: 4. This CDR3 region has 14 residues. DNA for the CDR3: TGCAGTGCTACTAGCGGGAGACCGTCCTACGAGCAGTACTTC. Protein product: CSATSGRPSYEQYF.

CDR3 sequence (DNA): TGTGCCAGCAGTTACCGGCTTAGCTCCTACAATGAGCAGTTCTTC. It translates to CASSYRLSSYNEQFF. The chain has TRBV6-2 or TRBV6-3 and TRBJ2-1; D not certain. From germline, CDR1 is MNHEY and CDR2 SVGEGT. The V end lost 2 bases, the J end lost 0 bases, and 8 bases lay between the germline ends. This CDR3 spans 15 amino acids.

This clonotype was recorded a few times. This chain links TRBV12-3 or TRBV12-4 with TRBJ2-7; TRBD1 is a possible D gene (8 bases). This CDR3 spans 15 amino acids. The V end lost 6 bases, the J end lost 4 bases, and 19 bases lay between the germline ends. The CDR3, as DNA: TGTGCCAGCAGATCCGACAGGGGAGGGGAATACGAGCAGTACTTC. Translating gives CASRSDRGGEYEQYF.

This clonotype has at least ten counts. The CDR3 spells CASSKGRTSRSYNEQFF. Written as DNA, the CDR3 is TGTGCCAGCAGCAAAGGGCGGACTAGCCGCTCCTACAATGAGCAGTTCTTC. The chain combines TRBV21-1 with TRBJ2-1; TRBD2 is the table's D call, not checked against the DNA. TRBV21-1 is termed a pseudogene. The CDR3 covers 17 residues.

This rearrangement joins TRBV5-8 to TRBJ2-1; 9 bases agree with TRBD1. From germline, CDR1 is SGHTS and CDR2 YDEGEE. The CDR3 is 15 residues long. V shed 5 bases and J 5 bases; nucleotides not matched to a gene: 8. This CDR3 is CASRPGTGRHNEQFF. DNA for the CDR3: TGTGCCAGCAGGCCCGGGACAGGGAGGCACAATGAGCAGTTCTTC.

This clonotype appeared many times. This chain joins TRBV20-1 and TRBJ2-1, with 9 bases that match TRBD2. V shed 6 bases and J 9 bases; nucleotides not matched to a gene: 18. This CDR3 contains 16 residues. Germline V lookup: CDR1 DFQATT, CDR2 SNEGSKA (reference sequence). The CDR3 nucleotides are TGCAGTGCGAACCAGGCCAGCGGGAGGATTTTGGGTGAGCAGTTCTTC. This codes for CSANQASGRILGEQFF.

This chain joins TRBV6-2 or TRBV6-3 and TRBJ2-7; TRBD1 agrees at 8 bases. Trimming cost V 6 bases and J 5 bases; bases outside gene matches: 3. In germline, CDR1 is MNHEY, CDR2 SVGEGT. The CDR3 runs 12 residues. The chain's CDR3 is CASSRGLHEQYF. The DNA for the CDR3 is TGTGCCAGCAGCAGGGGGCTACACGAGCAGTACTTC.

In its sample, this clonotype was seen a few times. V usage is TRBV29-1 and J usage is TRBJ2-7; 7 bases map to TRBD2. Germline values: CDR1 SQVTM, CDR2 ANQGSEA. The CDR3 has 13 residues. V was pared by 1 base and J by 4 bases, with 4 bases of the junction left unmatched. The CDR3 reads CSVEVLGGYEQYF. The CDR3 DNA is TGCAGCGTTGAAGTCCTCGGGGGGTACGAGCAGTACTTC.

In its sample, this clonotype was seen many times. This chain links TRBV20-1 with TRBJ2-1; D is perhaps TRBD2 (6 bases). CDR1 DFQATT and CDR2 SNEGSKA come from the germline V gene (reference sequence). The CDR3 totals 15 residues. Trimming stripped 6 bases from V and 1 base from J, with 16 bases between. The CDR3 nucleotides are TGCAGTGCCCAGCGCAGCGGGCGTTCCTACAATGAGCAGTTCTTC. It yields the protein CSAQRSGRSYNEQFF.

The V gene is TRBV7-6, the J gene TRBJ2-1; D may match TRBD1 or TRBD2 (5 bases each). The CDR3 extends over 13 amino acids. Per germline, CDR1 SGHVS and CDR2 FNYEAQ. Trimming left V 7 bases short and J 13 bases short, with 20 bases between. The CDR3 DNA sequence: TGTGCCAGCACCCTGGGGGAACCCTGGAGACAGTTCTTC. This encodes CASTLGEPWRQFF.